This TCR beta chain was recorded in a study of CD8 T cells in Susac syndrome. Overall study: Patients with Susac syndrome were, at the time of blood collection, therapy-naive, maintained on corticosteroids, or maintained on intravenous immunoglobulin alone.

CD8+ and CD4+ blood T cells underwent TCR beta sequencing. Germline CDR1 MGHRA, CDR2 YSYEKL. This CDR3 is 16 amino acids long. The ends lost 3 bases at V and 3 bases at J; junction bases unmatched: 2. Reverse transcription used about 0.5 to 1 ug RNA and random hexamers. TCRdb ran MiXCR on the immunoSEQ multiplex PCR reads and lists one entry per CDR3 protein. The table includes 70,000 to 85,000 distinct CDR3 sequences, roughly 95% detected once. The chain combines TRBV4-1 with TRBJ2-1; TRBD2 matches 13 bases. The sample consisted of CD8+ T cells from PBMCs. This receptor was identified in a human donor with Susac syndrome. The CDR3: CASSQGTSGNYNEQFF. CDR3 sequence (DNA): TGCGCCAGCAGCCAGGGGACTAGCGGGAACTACAATGAGCAGTTCTTC.